Listed below are T cell receptor beta chains from one sample, sequenced in a study of blood T cell repertoires in COVID-19. Measured with immunoSEQ multiplex PCR; TCRdb has only the in-frame clones, and not every one. The sample carries 150,000 to 200,000 clones, under 85% recorded once. The specimen sequenced was PBMCs or T cells enriched from blood (not recorded which). Every receptor here comes from a man in his fifties who had recovered from COVID-19. CDR3s include the opening cysteine and the closing phenylalanine or tryptophan. The order of the fields is CDR3 length, J gene, clone size, V gene, D gene, CDR3 DNA, CDR3 protein. D genes are given only for firm matches. Some rows mark clone size as missing; the rest say once, few, many or name a class of expanded clone.

len: 13
j_gene: TRBJ2-7
abundance: NA
v_gene: TRBV19
d_gene: NA
CDR3nt: TGTGCCAGTAGTATGGCGGGGAAGTACGAGCAGTACTTC
CDR3aa: CASSMAGKYEQYF

len: 13
j_gene: TRBJ2-2
abundance: few
v_gene: TRBV9
d_gene: NA
CDR3nt: TGTGCCAGCAGCGTAGAGGGAGCCGGGGAGCTGTTTTTT
CDR3aa: CASSVEGAGELFF

len: 12
j_gene: TRBJ2-7
abundance: NA
v_gene: TRBV6-5
d_gene: NA
CDR3nt: TGTGCCAGTTACAACAGGGGAGGCGAGCAGTACTTC
CDR3aa: CASYNRGGEQYF

len: 14
j_gene: TRBJ2-5
abundance: NA
v_gene: TRBV2
d_gene: TRBD2
CDR3nt: TGTGCCAGCAGAGGGGCGGGGGGGCAAGAGACCCAGTACTTC
CDR3aa: CASRGAGGQETQYF

len: 17
j_gene: TRBJ2-3
abundance: NA
v_gene: TRBV29-1
d_gene: TRBD1
CDR3nt: TGCAGCGTCCAGCGGGACAGGGGTTACTCTAGCACAGATACGCAGTATTTT
CDR3aa: CSVQRDRGYSSTDTQYF

len: 14
j_gene: TRBJ1-6
abundance: once
v_gene: TRBV5-1
d_gene: NA
CDR3nt: TGCGCCAGCAGCTTGACAGGGTTTAATTCACCCCTCCACTTT
CDR3aa: CASSLTGFNSPLHF

len: 20
j_gene: TRBJ2-3
abundance: once
v_gene: TRBV9
d_gene: TRBD2
CDR3nt: TGTGCCAGCAGCGCCGGACTAGCGGGGTTTTCTAGCGCGATCACAGATACGCAGTATTTT
CDR3aa: CASSAGLAGFSSAITDTQYF

len: 14
j_gene: TRBJ1-4
abundance: many
v_gene: TRBV6-5
d_gene: NA
CDR3nt: TGTGCCAGCCGACGGACGGCGGGTGGTGAAAAACTGTTTTTT
CDR3aa: CASRRTAGGEKLFF

len: 15
j_gene: TRBJ2-7
abundance: NA
v_gene: TRBV5-1
d_gene: TRBD1
CDR3nt: TGCGCCAGCAGCTTGGGGGGACAGGGGGCTGAGGAGCAGTACTTC
CDR3aa: CASSLGGQGAEEQYF

len: 18
j_gene: TRBJ1-5
abundance: NA
v_gene: TRBV27
d_gene: TRBD1
CDR3nt: TGTGCCAGCAGTTTATTCTACCAGGGGGCTACAGGCAATCAGCCCCAGCATTTT
CDR3aa: CASSLFYQGATGNQPQHF

len: 15
j_gene: TRBJ1-5
abundance: NA
v_gene: TRBV27
d_gene: TRBD1
CDR3nt: TGTGTCAGACAGGGTTGGTTTATTAGCAATCAGCCCCAGCATTTT
CDR3aa: CVRQGWFISNQPQHF

len: 17
j_gene: TRBJ2-7
abundance: NA
v_gene: TRBV18
d_gene: TRBD1
CDR3nt: TGTGCCAGCTCACCACCTATCCGGGACAGACACTCCTACGAGCAGTACTTC
CDR3aa: CASSPPIRDRHSYEQYF

len: 13
j_gene: TRBJ1-6
abundance: few
v_gene: TRBV28
d_gene: NA
CDR3nt: TGTGCCAGCAGTTTAAGCGGGGTTTCACCCCTCCACTTT
CDR3aa: CASSLSGVSPLHF

len: 14
j_gene: TRBJ1-2
abundance: NA
v_gene: TRBV24-1
d_gene: TRBD1
CDR3nt: TGTGCCACCAGTGACCCGGGACAGGGTAATGGCTACACCTTC
CDR3aa: CATSDPGQGNGYTF

len: 15
j_gene: TRBJ2-5
abundance: NA
v_gene: TRBV5-1
d_gene: NA
CDR3nt: TGCGCCAGCAGCTTGGGACAGGCGGGCATGGAGACCCAGTACTTC
CDR3aa: CASSLGQAGMETQYF

len: 13
j_gene: TRBJ2-1
abundance: NA
v_gene: TRBV29-1
d_gene: NA
CDR3nt: TGCAGCGTTGAAAACAGGCGGCCGGGTGAGCAGTTCTTC
CDR3aa: CSVENRRPGEQFF

len: 16
j_gene: TRBJ1-2
abundance: NA
v_gene: TRBV24-1
d_gene: TRBD1
CDR3nt: TGTGCCACCAGTGACAACGCGGGACAGGGATTGTATGGCTACACCTTC
CDR3aa: CATSDNAGQGLYGYTF

len: 15
j_gene: TRBJ2-2
abundance: NA
v_gene: TRBV27
d_gene: TRBD2
CDR3nt: TGTGCCAGCAGTTCCTGGACTAGCGTTACCGGGGAGCTGTTTTTT
CDR3aa: CASSSWTSVTGELFF

len: 12
j_gene: TRBJ2-7
abundance: NA
v_gene: TRBV2
d_gene: TRBD2
CDR3nt: TGTGCCAGCAGGGGGGGGGCCTACGAGCAGTACTTC
CDR3aa: CASRGGAYEQYF

len: 14
j_gene: TRBJ1-1
abundance: NA
v_gene: TRBV19
d_gene: NA
CDR3nt: TGTGCCAGTAGTATGACCGGGGGGAGGAGTGAAGCTTTCTTT
CDR3aa: CASSMTGGRSEAFF

len: 13
j_gene: TRBJ2-1
abundance: few
v_gene: TRBV11-2
d_gene: NA
CDR3nt: TGTGCCAGCAGCTCCAGTGTCTACAATGAGCAGTTCTTC
CDR3aa: CASSSSVYNEQFF

len: 17
j_gene: TRBJ2-1
abundance: NA
v_gene: TRBV11-2
d_gene: NA
CDR3nt: TGTGCCAGCAGCTTAGATCTGGGGCGGAGCTCCTACAATGAGCAGTTCTTC
CDR3aa: CASSLDLGRSSYNEQFF

len: 16
j_gene: TRBJ1-1
abundance: NA
v_gene: TRBV30
d_gene: NA
CDR3nt: TGTGCCTGGAGCGTTTTAGGCAGGGTCAGCCACCCTGAAGCTTTCTTT
CDR3aa: CAWSVLGRVSHPEAFF

len: 13
j_gene: TRBJ1-1
abundance: NA
v_gene: TRBV7-9
d_gene: NA
CDR3nt: TGTGCCAGCAGCTTTATGGGGGCCGCTGAAGCTTTCTTT
CDR3aa: CASSFMGAAEAFF

len: 17
j_gene: TRBJ1-4
abundance: few
v_gene: TRBV5-6
d_gene: TRBD1
CDR3nt: TGTGCCAGCAGTTCTCTATACCCAACAGGGGGAGTTGAAAAACTGTTTTTT
CDR3aa: CASSSLYPTGGVEKLFF

len: 15
j_gene: TRBJ2-7
abundance: NA
v_gene: TRBV28
d_gene: TRBD2
CDR3nt: TGTGCCAGCAGTTTGTGGGGGGGGAGAGACAACGAGCAGTACTTC
CDR3aa: CASSLWGGRDNEQYF

len: 13
j_gene: TRBJ1-1
abundance: NA
v_gene: TRBV11-2
d_gene: NA
CDR3nt: TGTGCCAGCAGCTTAGATCCGGACACTGAAGCTTTCTTT
CDR3aa: CASSLDPDTEAFF

len: 19
j_gene: TRBJ2-2
abundance: NA
v_gene: TRBV9
d_gene: TRBD2
CDR3nt: TGTGCCAGCAGCGCCTACGGGAGCGGGGAGTTCGCGAACACCGGGGAGCTGTTTTTT
CDR3aa: CASSAYGSGEFANTGELFF

len: 14
j_gene: TRBJ2-3
abundance: NA
v_gene: TRBV7-8
d_gene: TRBD1
CDR3nt: TGTGCCAGCAGCTTGACAGGGGGGACAGATACGCAGTATTTT
CDR3aa: CASSLTGGTDTQYF

len: 15
j_gene: TRBJ1-4
abundance: NA
v_gene: TRBV7-9
d_gene: NA
CDR3nt: TGTGCCAGCAGCGCCCTGACAGGAAATAATGAAAAACTGTTTTTT
CDR3aa: CASSALTGNNEKLFF

len: 14
j_gene: TRBJ1-4
abundance: NA
v_gene: TRBV28
d_gene: NA
CDR3nt: TGTGCCAGCAGTTACCCCCGGGCAGGGGAAAAACTGTTTTTT
CDR3aa: CASSYPRAGEKLFF

len: 19
j_gene: TRBJ2-6
abundance: NA
v_gene: TRBV3-1/TRBV3-2
d_gene: TRBD1
CDR3nt: TGTGCCAGCAGCCAAGAATTTGGGGGACAGTCAACTGGGGCCAACGTCCTGACTTTC
CDR3aa: CASSQEFGGQSTGANVLTF

len: 14
j_gene: TRBJ1-3
abundance: NA
v_gene: TRBV18
d_gene: NA
CDR3nt: TGTGCCAGCTCACTGCGGGACGCTGGAAACACCATATATTTT
CDR3aa: CASSLRDAGNTIYF

len: 14
j_gene: TRBJ1-1
abundance: NA
v_gene: TRBV18
d_gene: NA
CDR3nt: TGTGCCAGCTCACCTACACAGGTTGACACTGAAGCTTTCTTT
CDR3aa: CASSPTQVDTEAFF

len: 16
j_gene: TRBJ1-2
abundance: NA
v_gene: TRBV21-1
d_gene: NA
CDR3nt: TGTGCCAGCAGCAAAGATCGGACAGTATATTTCTATGGCTACACCTTC
CDR3aa: CASSKDRTVYFYGYTF

len: 14
j_gene: TRBJ1-4
abundance: NA
v_gene: TRBV7-2
d_gene: NA
CDR3nt: TGTGCCAGCAGTTTCCGACAGAGTAATGAAAAACTGTTTTTT
CDR3aa: CASSFRQSNEKLFF

len: 19
j_gene: TRBJ1-6
abundance: NA
v_gene: TRBV27
d_gene: TRBD1
CDR3nt: TGTGCCAGCAGTTTAGCAGGGGGGATGCCCCTATCCGTCAGGTTACCCCTCCACTTT
CDR3aa: CASSLAGGMPLSVRLPLHF

len: 16
j_gene: TRBJ1-6
abundance: NA
v_gene: TRBV7-2
d_gene: NA
CDR3nt: TGTGCCAGCAGCATTAGAGCGGGTTCATCCACTTCACCCCTCCACTTT
CDR3aa: CASSIRAGSSTSPLHF

len: 14
j_gene: TRBJ1-1
abundance: once
v_gene: TRBV20-1
d_gene: TRBD1
CDR3nt: TGCAGTGCTAGTACAGGGGGCCTGGACACTGAAGCTTTCTTT
CDR3aa: CSASTGGLDTEAFF

len: 13
j_gene: TRBJ2-2
abundance: NA
v_gene: TRBV13
d_gene: NA
CDR3nt: TGTGCCAGCAGCTCCACCGGGATGGGGGAGCTGTTTTTT
CDR3aa: CASSSTGMGELFF

len: 13
j_gene: TRBJ2-3
abundance: NA
v_gene: TRBV6-1
d_gene: NA
CDR3nt: TGTGCCAGCAGTGAGGCCGCCACAGATACGCAGTATTTT
CDR3aa: CASSEAATDTQYF

len: 12
j_gene: TRBJ1-2
abundance: NA
v_gene: TRBV29-1
d_gene: NA
CDR3nt: TGCAGCGTTTCCCCACAGGACTATGGCTACACCTTC
CDR3aa: CSVSPQDYGYTF

len: 13
j_gene: TRBJ1-5
abundance: NA
v_gene: TRBV12-3/TRBV12-4
d_gene: NA
CDR3nt: TGTGCCAGCAGTGCCGACACAAATCAGCCCCAGCATTTT
CDR3aa: CASSADTNQPQHF

len: 14
j_gene: TRBJ2-3
abundance: NA
v_gene: TRBV6-5
d_gene: TRBD2
CDR3nt: TGTGCCAGCGGCGGGGAGGGAGGTGCCGATACGCAGTATTTT
CDR3aa: CASGGEGGADTQYF

len: 14
j_gene: TRBJ1-1
abundance: NA
v_gene: TRBV19
d_gene: NA
CDR3nt: TGTGCCAGTAGAGGGGGACCGACGAACACTGAAGCTTTCTTT
CDR3aa: CASRGGPTNTEAFF

len: 15
j_gene: TRBJ1-2
abundance: NA
v_gene: TRBV7-2
d_gene: NA
CDR3nt: TGTGCCAGCAGCTCCTACCTGGTCCCGGGCTATGGCTACACCTTC
CDR3aa: CASSSYLVPGYGYTF

len: 13
j_gene: TRBJ1-2
abundance: few
v_gene: TRBV6-5
d_gene: NA
CDR3nt: TGTGCCAGCAGCGTAGGACAGTCCTATGGCTACACCTTC
CDR3aa: CASSVGQSYGYTF

len: 13
j_gene: TRBJ1-3
abundance: NA
v_gene: TRBV28
d_gene: NA
CDR3nt: TGTGCCAGCAGTTCCCGGGGAGGAAGATCCATATATTTT
CDR3aa: CASSSRGGRSIYF

len: 15
j_gene: TRBJ1-6
abundance: NA
v_gene: TRBV6-5
d_gene: NA
CDR3nt: TGTGCCAGCAGTTTTGTTGGACGGGGGAATTCACCCCTCCACTTT
CDR3aa: CASSFVGRGNSPLHF

len: 16
j_gene: TRBJ1-1
abundance: NA
v_gene: TRBV14
d_gene: TRBD1
CDR3nt: TGTGCCAGCAGCCAGCACAGGGGGCTCAGGGTCACTGAAGCTTTCTTT
CDR3aa: CASSQHRGLRVTEAFF

len: 15
j_gene: TRBJ1-2
abundance: NA
v_gene: TRBV6-2/TRBV6-3
d_gene: TRBD1
CDR3nt: TGTGCCAGCAGTTTCCCCGGCGACAGGGGGCACGGCTACACCTTC
CDR3aa: CASSFPGDRGHGYTF

len: 13
j_gene: TRBJ1-4
abundance: NA
v_gene: TRBV18
d_gene: TRBD1
CDR3nt: TGTGCCAGCTCCCGGACAGGGGAAGGGAAACTGTTTTTT
CDR3aa: CASSRTGEGKLFF

len: 15
j_gene: TRBJ2-7
abundance: NA
v_gene: TRBV14
d_gene: NA
CDR3nt: TGTGCCAGCAGCCAAGAGCGGACAGTAGGATACGAGCAGTACTTC
CDR3aa: CASSQERTVGYEQYF